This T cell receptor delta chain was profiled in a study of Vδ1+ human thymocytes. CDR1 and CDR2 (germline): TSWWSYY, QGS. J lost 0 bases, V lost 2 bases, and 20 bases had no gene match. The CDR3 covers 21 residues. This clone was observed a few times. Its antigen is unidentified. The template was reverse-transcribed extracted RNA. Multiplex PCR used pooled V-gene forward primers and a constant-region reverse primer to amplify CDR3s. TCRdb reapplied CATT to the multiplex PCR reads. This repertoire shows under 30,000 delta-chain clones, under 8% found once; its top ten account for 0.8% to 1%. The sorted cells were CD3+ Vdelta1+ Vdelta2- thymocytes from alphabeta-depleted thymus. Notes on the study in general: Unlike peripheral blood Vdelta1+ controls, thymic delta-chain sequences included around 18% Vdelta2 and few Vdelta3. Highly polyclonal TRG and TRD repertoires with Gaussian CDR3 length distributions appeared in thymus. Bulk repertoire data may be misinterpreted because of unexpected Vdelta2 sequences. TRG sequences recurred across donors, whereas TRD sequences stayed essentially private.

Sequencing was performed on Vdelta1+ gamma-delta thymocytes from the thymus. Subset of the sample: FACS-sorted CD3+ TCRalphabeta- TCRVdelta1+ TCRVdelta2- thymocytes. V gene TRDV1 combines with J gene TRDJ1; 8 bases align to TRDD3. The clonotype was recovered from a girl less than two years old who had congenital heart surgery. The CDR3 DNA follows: TGTGCTCTTGGGGAATCGCATCGGGGTCTGGGGGAGAATCTGTACACCGATAAACTCATCTTT. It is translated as CALGESHRGLGENLYTDKLIF.